This T cell receptor beta chain originates from a study of blood T cell repertoires in COVID-19. Germline values: CDR1 LGHDT, CDR2 YNNKEL (reference sequence). CDR3 length: 17 residues. The V segment lost 4 bases and the J segment 4 bases; nucleotides outside the gene matches: 11. The protocol was immunoSEQ multiplex PCR, while the TCRdb copy is restricted to in-frame clones and leaves out a portion. The repertoire holds over 250,000 clones, with roughly 90% as singletons. Specimen: PBMCs or T cells enriched from blood (not recorded which). The TCR sequence derives from a woman between 18 and 29 years old who had recovered from COVID-19. The V and J genes are TRBV3-1 (or the pseudogene TRBV3-2) and TRBJ2-1; 9 positions match TRBD1. CDR3 sequence (DNA): TGTGCCAGCAGCCTAAACTACCGGGACAGGGAGTACAATGAGCAGTTCTTC. It is translated as CASSLNYRDREYNEQFF.